This is a list of T cell receptor beta chains from one sample in a study of cytomegalovirus exposure and HLA in healthy donors. Clones were sequenced by immunoSEQ multiplex PCR, and TCRdb holds only the in-frame ones, with some missing. The sample carries about 130,000 clones, approximately 82% recorded once. The sample taken for sequencing was PBMCs. The receptors were sampled from a woman under 30 in good health and CMV-seropositive. CDR3s include the opening cysteine and the closing phenylalanine or tryptophan. The D gene is left open where the match is weak. Rows give clone size only sometimes, using once, few, many, or a class for an expanded clone.

clone_size j_call v_call d_call cdr3_aa cdr3_nt
- TRBJ2-7 TRBV2 - CASNVGAQDEQYF TGTGCCAGCAATGTGGGGGCGCAGGACGAGCAGTACTTC
few TRBJ1-1 TRBV19 - CASSGGGSEAFF TGTGCCAGTAGTGGGGGAGGGTCTGAAGCTTTCTTT
- TRBJ2-2 TRBV5-1 - CASRPDSAGTGELFF TGCGCCAGCAGACCGGACAGCGCAGGGACCGGGGAGCTGTTTTTT
- TRBJ2-7 TRBV27 TRBD1 CASKSRDSYYEQYF TGTGCCAGCAAATCCCGGGACAGTTACTACGAGCAGTACTTC
- TRBJ1-5 TRBV5-1 TRBD1 CASILKQGSSNQPQHF TGCGCCAGCATCCTGAAACAGGGGTCTAGCAATCAGCCCCAGCATTTT
few TRBJ2-5 TRBV18 TRBD1 CASSQLRTGGQETQYF TGTGCCAGCTCACAACTTCGGACAGGGGGACAGGAGACCCAGTACTTC
- TRBJ1-5 TRBV5-5 - CASSLSVSNQPQHF TGTGCCAGCAGCTTGTCAGTTTCCAATCAGCCCCAGCATTTT
- TRBJ1-2 TRBV7-9 - CASSSELGALYGYTF TGTGCCAGCAGCTCTGAACTTGGAGCGCTCTATGGCTACACCTTC
- TRBJ1-2 TRBV5-6 TRBD1 CASSFGARGDGYTF TGTGCCAGCAGCTTTGGGGCCAGGGGGGATGGCTACACCTTC
few TRBJ2-5 TRBV6-1 TRBD1 CASSKQGWQETQYF TGTGCCAGCAGTAAACAGGGGTGGCAGGAGACCCAGTACTTC
- TRBJ1-2 TRBV6-6 TRBD1 CASTEGAGYGYTF TGTGCCAGCACGGAGGGGGCGGGATATGGCTACACCTTC
once TRBJ2-1 TRBV2 - CASSEDGRSYNEQFF TGTGCCAGCAGTGAAGATGGGCGCTCCTACAATGAGCAGTTCTTC
- TRBJ2-3 TRBV2 - CASSEARGSTQYF TGTGCCAGCAGTGAAGCACGGGGGAGTACGCAGTATTTT
- TRBJ1-1 TRBV7-9 - CASSLGSLRDSSEAFF TGTGCCAGCAGCTTAGGGTCCCTCCGGGATTCTTCTGAAGCTTTCTTT
- TRBJ1-1 TRBV29-1 TRBD1 CSVTGTANTEAFF TGCAGCGTTACCGGGACAGCGAACACTGAAGCTTTCTTT
- TRBJ1-4 TRBV6-6 - CASSQPPGGEKLFF TGTGCCAGCAGCCAGCCCCCGGGGGGAGAAAAACTGTTTTTT
- TRBJ2-1 TRBV7-9 - CSSSSPYMEDEQFF TGTTCCAGCAGCTCGCCTTACATGGAGGATGAGCAGTTCTTC